A single sample is the source of the 5 T cell receptor beta chains below, sequenced in a study of cytomegalovirus exposure and HLA in healthy donors. With 60 Vbeta and 13 Jbeta primers, the PCR was carried out. Measured with immunoSEQ multiplex PCR; TCRdb has only the in-frame clones, and not every one. Altogether some 87,000 clones are present, roughly three quarters being singletons, with the ten largest covering around 21%. The sample comprised PBMCs. These receptors originate from a woman aged 40-49 years in good health and CMV-seropositive.

The chain uses TRBV6-1 and TRBJ2-7, with D tentatively TRBD1 (6 bases). Germline loops: CDR1 MNHNS, CDR2 SASEGT. CDR3 length: 14 residues. Trimming took off 4 bases at V and 2 bases at J, with 12 bases between the two ends. CDR3: CASSVGQLTYEQYF. CDR3 in DNA: TGTGCCAGCAGTGTTGGACAGCTAACCTACGAGCAGTACTTC.

The V gene is TRBV7-2, the J gene TRBJ2-1; TRBD1 aligns across 9 bases. Germline V gene lookup returns CDR1 SGHTA and CDR2 FQGNSA. The CDR3 totals 16 residues. V shed 3 bases, J shed 4 bases, and the junction held 7 bases outside the gene matches. For the CDR3, the DNA is TGTGCCAGCAGCTTTTGGACAGGGGATTCGTACAATGAGCAGTTCTTC. Its protein is CASSFWTGDSYNEQFF. The whole variable domain, remainder taken from reference TRBV7-2 and TRBJ2-1, is GAGVSQSPSNKVTEKGKDVELRCDPISGHTALYWYRQSLGQGLEFLIYFQGNSAPDKSGLPSDRFSAERTGGSVSTLTIQRTQQEDSAVYLCASSFWTGDSYNEQFFGPGTRLTVL.

This chain uses TRBV2 with TRBJ2-3; 8 bases align to TRBD2. The J segment lost 1 base and the V segment lost 4 bases, leaving 4 bases of the junction unmatched. The length of the CDR3 is 15 residues. Germline CDR1 is SNHLY and CDR2 is FYNNEI. The CDR3 DNA follows: TGTGCCAGCAGTGCCCGGCGGGGGGGCACAGATACGCAGTATTTT. This gives the protein CASSARRGGTDTQYF.

The chain carries TRBV5-1 and TRBJ1-1; weak D call: TRBD1 (5 bases). The CDR3 is 15 residues long. CDR1 and CDR2 (germline): SGHRS, YFSETQ. Trimming took off 0 bases at V and 7 bases at J, with 16 bases between the two ends. The CDR3 region is CASSLGEGRISEAFF. The DNA for the CDR3 is TGCGCCAGCAGCTTGGGGGAGGGGAGGATTAGTGAAGCTTTCTTT.

The rearrangement joins TRBV10-1 to TRBJ2-7; 7 bases are a match to TRBD2. Germline values: CDR1 WNHNN, CDR2 SYGVQD (reference sequence). This CDR3 has 18 residues. Losses at the gene ends were 0 bases for V and 2 bases for J; bases not matched to a gene: 13. CDR3 amino acids: CASSESGYWGRAPYEQYF. Here the CDR3 DNA reads TGCGCCAGCAGTGAGTCAGGGTATTGGGGGAGGGCTCCCTACGAGCAGTACTTC.